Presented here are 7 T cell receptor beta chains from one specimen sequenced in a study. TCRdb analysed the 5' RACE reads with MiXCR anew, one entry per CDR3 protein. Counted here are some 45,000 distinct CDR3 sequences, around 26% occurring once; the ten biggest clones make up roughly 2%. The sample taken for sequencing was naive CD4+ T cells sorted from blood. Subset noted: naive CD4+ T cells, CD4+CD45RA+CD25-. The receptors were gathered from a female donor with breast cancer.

CDR3 in DNA: TGTGCCAGCAGCCAGCGACAGGGGGGGGGCAATCAGCCCCAGCATTTT. Its protein is CASSQRQGGGNQPQHF. The V gene is TRBV4-2, the J gene TRBJ1-5, with TRBD1 matching 9 bases. The germline CDR1 and CDR2 sequences are LGHNA and YNFKEQ. J was trimmed by 2 bases and V by 3 bases; bases with no gene match: 5. This CDR3 has 16 residues.

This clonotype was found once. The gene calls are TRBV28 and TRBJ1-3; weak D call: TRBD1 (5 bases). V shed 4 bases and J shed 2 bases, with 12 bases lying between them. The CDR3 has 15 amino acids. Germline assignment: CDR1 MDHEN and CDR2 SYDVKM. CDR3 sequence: CASSSGTFTGNTIYF. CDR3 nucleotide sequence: TGTGCCAGCAGTTCGGGGACGTTTACTGGAAACACCATATATTTT.

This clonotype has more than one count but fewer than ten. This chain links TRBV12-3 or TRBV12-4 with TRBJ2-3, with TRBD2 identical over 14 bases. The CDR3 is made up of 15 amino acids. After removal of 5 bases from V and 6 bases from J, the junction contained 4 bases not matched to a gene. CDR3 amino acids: CASSDRTSGRDTQYF. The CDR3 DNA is TGTGCCAGCAGTGACCGGACTAGCGGGAGGGATACGCAGTATTTT.

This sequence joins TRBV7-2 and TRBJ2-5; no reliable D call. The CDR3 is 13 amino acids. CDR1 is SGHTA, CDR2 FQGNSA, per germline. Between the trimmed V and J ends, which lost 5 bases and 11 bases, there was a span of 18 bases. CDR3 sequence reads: CASSQMSLNEQYF. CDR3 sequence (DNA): TGTGCCAGCAGCCAAATGTCATTAAATGAGCAGTACTTC.

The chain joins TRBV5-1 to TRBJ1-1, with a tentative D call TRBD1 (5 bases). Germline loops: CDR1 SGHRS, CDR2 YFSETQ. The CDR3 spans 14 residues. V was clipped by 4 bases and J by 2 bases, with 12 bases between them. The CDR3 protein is CASSVQTVNTEAFF. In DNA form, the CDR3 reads TGCGCCAGCAGCGTACAGACAGTTAACACTGAAGCTTTCTTT. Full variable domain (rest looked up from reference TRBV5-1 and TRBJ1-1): KAGVTQTPRYLIKTRGQQVTLSCSPISGHRSVSWYQQTPGQGLQFLFEYFSETQRNKGNFPGRFSGRQFSNSRSEMNVSTLELGDSALYLCASSVQTVNTEAFFGQGTRLTVV.

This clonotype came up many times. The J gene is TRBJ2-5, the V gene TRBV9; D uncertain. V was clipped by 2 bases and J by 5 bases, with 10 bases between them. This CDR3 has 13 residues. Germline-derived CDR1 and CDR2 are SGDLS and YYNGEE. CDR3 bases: TGTGCCAGCAGCGTTGGTATGTTGGAGACCCAGTACTTC. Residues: CASSVGMLETQYF.

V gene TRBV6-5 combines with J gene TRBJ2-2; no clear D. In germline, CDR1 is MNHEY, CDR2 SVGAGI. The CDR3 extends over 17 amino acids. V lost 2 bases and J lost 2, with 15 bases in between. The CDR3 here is CASSYGPRPLNTGELFF. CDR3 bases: TGTGCCAGCAGTTACGGCCCTAGGCCCCTTAACACCGGGGAGCTGTTTTTT.